The entry below gives a single TCR beta chain sequence along with its context. Its antigen is currently unknown. The data are from a study of cytomegalovirus exposure and HLA in healthy donors. Study outcomes and limitations: Cytomegalovirus-associated status was assigned to about 160 TCR beta chains. In a later analysis, TCR beta V- and J-gene trimming was associated with a missense DCLRE1C variant. Accurate HLA-A and HLA-B prediction from TCR beta sequences was reported for most subjects. Per a later analysis, under 20,000 TCR beta sequences showed association with HLA alleles at 0.05 false discovery rate.

The PCR made use of 60 Vbeta and 13 Jbeta primers. Repertoires were generated with immunoSEQ multiplex PCR, while TCRdb's copy carries only in-frame clones and drops some. The sample has 100,000 to 120,000 clones; under 90% are singletons. CDR3 length: 16 residues. Trimming took 3 bases from V and 5 from J; bases not matched to a gene: 11. CDR1 is SEHNR and CDR2 is FQNEAQ in the germline V gene (reference sequence). Sequencing was carried out using PBMCs. The chain joins TRBV7-9 to TRBJ2-7; TRBD2 aligns across 9 bases. The receptor was isolated from a woman younger than 30 in good health and CMV-seronegative. CDR3 sequence: CASSLPLETSGNEQYF. CDR3 DNA: TGTGCCAGCAGCTTGCCCCTCGAGACTAGCGGCAACGAGCAGTACTTC. The variable domain in full, with the rest retrieved from reference TRBV7-9 and TRBJ2-7, is DTGVSQNPRHKITKRGQNVTFRCDPISEHNRLYWYRQTLGQGPEFLTYFQNEAQLEKSRLLSDRFSAERPKGSFSTLEIQRTEQGDSAMYLCASSLPLETSGNEQYFGPGTRLTVT.